This is a list of T cell receptor beta chains from one sample in a study of shared clonotypes between healthy human individuals. Profiling relied on immunoSEQ multiplex PCR, and the TCRdb table lists in-frame clones only, not all of them. Of around 1,900,000 clones listed, around 93% are singletons. Sample: naive CD8+ T cells from PBMCs. Source of these receptors: a man aged 18 to 29 in good health. Some clones in this sample may be carry-over from other donors' samples. Both conserved end residues are part of each CDR3. The D gene is left open where the match is weak. Clone size is stated in some rows and not others, as once, few, many or a class when expanded.

V: TRBV29-1; J: TRBJ2-7; length: 14; D: TRBD1; size: -; CDR3: CSVGDRGSSYEQYF; DNA: TGCAGCGTAGGGGACAGGGGAAGCTCCTACGAGCAGTACTTC
V: TRBV28; J: TRBJ1-5; length: 13; D: -; size: -; CDR3: CASSFSDAQPQHF; DNA: TGTGCCAGCAGTTTCTCAGACGCTCAGCCCCAGCATTTT
V: TRBV28; J: TRBJ1-2; length: 12; D: -; size: -; CDR3: CASSFFGGGYTF; DNA: TGTGCCAGCAGTTTTTTTGGGGGCGGCTACACCTTC
V: TRBV11-2; J: TRBJ2-5; length: 17; D: -; size: once; CDR3: CASSLGHEGEYQETQYF; DNA: TGTGCCAGCAGCTTAGGCCACGAGGGGGAGTACCAAGAGACCCAGTACTTC
V: TRBV28; J: TRBJ1-5; length: 15; D: -; size: -; CDR3: CASSLVTAGNQPQHF; DNA: TGTGCCAGCAGTTTGGTGACTGCGGGCAATCAGCCCCAGCATTTT
V: TRBV11-2; J: TRBJ2-7; length: 14; D: TRBD2; size: -; CDR3: CASTPTGGFREQYF; DNA: TGTGCCAGCACCCCAACGGGGGGATTTAGGGAGCAGTACTTC
V: TRBV27; J: TRBJ1-2; length: 14; D: TRBD1; size: -; CDR3: CASSSGQGNYGYTF; DNA: TGTGCCAGCAGTTCGGGACAGGGAAACTATGGCTACACCTTC
V: TRBV9; J: TRBJ2-7; length: 15; D: -; size: -; CDR3: CASSVSAGGFYEQYF; DNA: TGTGCCAGCAGCGTATCTGCGGGCGGATTCTACGAGCAGTACTTC
V: TRBV7-8; J: TRBJ1-5; length: 15; D: TRBD1; size: -; CDR3: CASSRQGGVSQPQHF; DNA: TGTGCCAGCAGCAGACAGGGGGGAGTATCTCAGCCCCAGCATTTT
V: TRBV11-2; J: TRBJ2-1; length: 16; D: TRBD2; size: -; CDR3: CASSLSGLAGGNEQFF; DNA: TGTGCCAGCAGCTTATCCGGACTAGCGGGGGGTAATGAGCAGTTCTTC
V: TRBV6-1; J: TRBJ2-5; length: 15; D: TRBD2; size: -; CDR3: CASRGRAASLETQYF; DNA: TGTGCCAGCAGGGGGAGGGCCGCTTCCCTGGAGACCCAGTACTTC
V: TRBV7-9; J: TRBJ2-4; length: 15; D: -; size: -; CDR3: CASSLAIAAKNIQYF; DNA: TGTGCCAGCAGCTTAGCAATAGCGGCAAAAAACATTCAGTACTTC
V: TRBV19; J: TRBJ2-7; length: 15; D: TRBD1; size: -; CDR3: CASSMGSGTGYEQYF; DNA: TGTGCCAGTAGTATGGGAAGTGGGACAGGCTACGAGCAGTACTTC
V: TRBV27; J: TRBJ1-2; length: 12; D: -; size: -; CDR3: CASSSGTRGYTF; DNA: TGTGCCAGCAGTTCCGGGACGAGAGGCTACACCTTC
V: TRBV15; J: TRBJ2-6; length: 19; D: TRBD1; size: -; CDR3: CATSTPGTGFNSGANVLTF; DNA: TGTGCCACCAGCACCCCCGGGACAGGGTTTAACTCTGGGGCCAACGTCCTGACTTTC
V: TRBV19; J: TRBJ1-1; length: 14; D: -; size: -; CDR3: CASSLLGLKTEAFF; DNA: TGTGCCAGTAGCCTGTTGGGGTTGAAAACTGAAGCTTTCTTT
V: TRBV28; J: TRBJ2-3; length: 15; D: TRBD1; size: -; CDR3: CASRSLQGVGDTQYF; DNA: TGTGCCAGCAGATCCCTCCAGGGGGTGGGCGATACGCAGTATTTT
V: TRBV10-3; J: TRBJ1-5; length: 13; D: -; size: -; CDR3: CASADGSNQPQHF; DNA: TGTGCCTCGGCGGACGGTAGCAATCAGCCCCAGCATTTT
V: TRBV29-1; J: TRBJ1-2; length: 11; D: -; size: -; CDR3: CSAQGRDGYTF; DNA: TGCAGCGCCCAAGGGCGGGATGGCTACACCTTC
V: TRBV7-9; J: TRBJ2-1; length: 13; D: -; size: -; CDR3: CASSLAADNEQFF; DNA: TGTGCCAGCAGCTTAGCGGCAGACAATGAGCAGTTCTTC
V: TRBV7-9; J: TRBJ2-5; length: 16; D: TRBD1; size: -; CDR3: CASSIRQGAEKETQYF; DNA: TGTGCCAGCAGCATCCGACAGGGGGCGGAAAAAGAGACCCAGTACTTC
V: TRBV7-9; J: TRBJ2-1; length: 15; D: TRBD2; size: -; CDR3: CASSSPGLAGNEQFF; DNA: TGTGCCAGCAGCTCTCCGGGACTAGCGGGAAATGAGCAGTTCTTC
V: TRBV6-1; J: TRBJ2-7; length: 14; D: -; size: -; CDR3: CASSEVTALYEQYF; DNA: TGTGCCAGCAGTGAAGTGACAGCCCTCTACGAGCAGTACTTC
V: TRBV9; J: TRBJ2-5; length: 16; D: TRBD2; size: once; CDR3: CASSLGISGIQETQYF; DNA: TGTGCCAGCAGCCTCGGTATTAGCGGGATCCAAGAGACCCAGTACTTC
V: TRBV19; J: TRBJ1-4; length: 14; D: -; size: -; CDR3: CASAGGLTNEKLFF; DNA: TGTGCCAGCGCCGGGGGGCTAACTAATGAAAAACTGTTTTTT
V: TRBV27; J: TRBJ1-1; length: 16; D: -; size: -; CDR3: CASSQTPGRKSTEAFF; DNA: TGTGCCAGCAGTCAGACTCCGGGTAGGAAGAGCACTGAAGCTTTCTTT
V: TRBV10-2; J: TRBJ2-7; length: 12; D: -; size: -; CDR3: CASSELGYEQYF; DNA: TGCGCCAGCAGTGAGCTTGGGTACGAGCAGTACTTC
V: TRBV19; J: TRBJ2-5; length: 15; D: -; size: -; CDR3: CASSIAPGDQETQYF; DNA: TGTGCCAGTAGTATAGCCCCGGGGGACCAAGAGACCCAGTACTTC
V: TRBV7-9; J: TRBJ2-1; length: 15; D: TRBD2; size: -; CDR3: CASSSDSGRYNEQFF; DNA: TGTGCCAGCAGCTCAGATAGCGGGCGATACAATGAGCAGTTCTTC
V: TRBV30; J: TRBJ1-2; length: 14; D: TRBD1; size: few; CDR3: CAWSPGDSSYGYTF; DNA: TGTGCCTGGTCCCCCGGGGACAGCTCCTATGGCTACACCTTC
V: TRBV27; J: TRBJ2-7; length: 16; D: TRBD1; size: -; CDR3: CASRSSTGTGLYEQYF; DNA: TGTGCCAGCAGATCCAGTACCGGGACAGGACTCTACGAGCAGTACTTC
V: TRBV21-1; J: TRBJ2-2; length: 16; D: -; size: -; CDR3: CASSAPRTLCSGELFF; DNA: TGTGCCAGCAGCGCCCCGCGGACTCTGTGTTCGGGGGAGCTGTTTTTT
V: TRBV9; J: TRBJ2-5; length: 15; D: -; size: -; CDR3: CASSVDLGDLETQYF; DNA: TGTGCCAGCAGCGTAGATTTGGGAGACCTAGAGACCCAGTACTTC
V: TRBV19; J: TRBJ1-2; length: 14; D: -; size: -; CDR3: CASSIPTWADGYTF; DNA: TGTGCCAGTAGTATTCCCACCTGGGCAGACGGCTACACCTTC
V: TRBV5-1; J: TRBJ2-1; length: 11; D: -; size: -; CDR3: CASRFSGEQFF; DNA: TGCGCCAGCAGATTTAGTGGAGAGCAGTTCTTC
V: TRBV9; J: TRBJ2-7; length: 13; D: TRBD2; size: -; CDR3: CASSVGGRAEQYF; DNA: TGTGCCAGCAGCGTGGGGGGGAGAGCCGAGCAGTACTTC
V: TRBV6-1; J: TRBJ2-7; length: 16; D: -; size: -; CDR3: CASSEWGGEGYYEQYF; DNA: TGTGCCAGCAGTGAGTGGGGTGGAGAGGGTTATTACGAGCAGTACTTC
V: TRBV9; J: TRBJ1-1; length: 14; D: -; size: -; CDR3: CASSYRVENTEAFF; DNA: TGTGCCAGCAGCTACAGGGTAGAGAACACTGAAGCTTTCTTT
V: TRBV4-1; J: TRBJ1-4; length: 14; D: TRBD1; size: -; CDR3: CASSQDRGDEKLFF; DNA: TGCGCCAGCAGCCAGGACAGGGGGGATGAAAAACTGTTTTTT
V: TRBV4-1; J: TRBJ2-3; length: 17; D: -; size: -; CDR3: CASSPEGAGAGTDTQYF; DNA: TGCGCCAGCAGCCCAGAGGGGGCGGGAGCGGGCACAGATACGCAGTATTTT
V: TRBV5-6; J: TRBJ2-5; length: 16; D: -; size: -; CDR3: CASSLEVGSRQETQYF; DNA: TGTGCCAGCAGCTTGGAGGTGGGGTCGAGGCAAGAGACCCAGTACTTC
V: TRBV7-9; J: TRBJ2-7; length: 12; D: -; size: -; CDR3: CASSFGNYEQYF; DNA: TGTGCCAGCAGCTTTGGGAACTACGAGCAGTACTTC
V: TRBV6-1; J: TRBJ2-3; length: 15; D: TRBD2; size: -; CDR3: CASRKREVSTDTQYF; DNA: TGTGCCAGCAGGAAGCGGGAGGTGAGCACAGATACGCAGTATTTT
V: TRBV9; J: TRBJ2-3; length: 15; D: -; size: -; CDR3: CASSVSGTSTDTQYF; DNA: TGTGCCAGCAGCGTTAGCGGTACTAGCACAGATACGCAGTATTTT
V: TRBV7-9; J: TRBJ2-2; length: 12; D: -; size: -; CDR3: CASPVNTGELFF; DNA: TGTGCCAGCCCAGTGAACACCGGGGAGCTGTTTTTT
V: TRBV10-2; J: TRBJ2-1; length: 14; D: TRBD2; size: -; CDR3: CASSDSSGRNEQFF; DNA: TGCGCCAGCAGTGATTCTAGCGGGAGGAATGAGCAGTTCTTC
V: TRBV13; J: TRBJ2-3; length: 13; D: -; size: -; CDR3: CASSSPGSDTQYF; DNA: TGTGCCAGCAGCTCACCGGGCTCGGATACGCAGTATTTT
V: TRBV25-1; J: TRBJ1-5; length: 13; D: -; size: -; CDR3: CASSEAVDQPQHF; DNA: TGTGCCAGCAGTGAGGCGGTTGATCAGCCCCAGCATTTT
V: TRBV7-6; J: TRBJ2-7; length: 14; D: -; size: -; CDR3: CASSPSWDGNEQYF; DNA: TGTGCCAGCAGTCCTTCCTGGGACGGCAACGAGCAGTACTTC
V: TRBV27; J: TRBJ1-4; length: 16; D: -; size: once; CDR3: CASSLSVGDRREKLFF; DNA: TGTGCCAGCAGTTTATCGGTGGGGGATCGGAGGGAAAAACTGTTTTTT
V: TRBV5-6; J: TRBJ2-7; length: 12; D: -; size: -; CDR3: CASSWDRYEQYF; DNA: TGTGCCAGCAGCTGGGACCGCTACGAGCAGTACTTC